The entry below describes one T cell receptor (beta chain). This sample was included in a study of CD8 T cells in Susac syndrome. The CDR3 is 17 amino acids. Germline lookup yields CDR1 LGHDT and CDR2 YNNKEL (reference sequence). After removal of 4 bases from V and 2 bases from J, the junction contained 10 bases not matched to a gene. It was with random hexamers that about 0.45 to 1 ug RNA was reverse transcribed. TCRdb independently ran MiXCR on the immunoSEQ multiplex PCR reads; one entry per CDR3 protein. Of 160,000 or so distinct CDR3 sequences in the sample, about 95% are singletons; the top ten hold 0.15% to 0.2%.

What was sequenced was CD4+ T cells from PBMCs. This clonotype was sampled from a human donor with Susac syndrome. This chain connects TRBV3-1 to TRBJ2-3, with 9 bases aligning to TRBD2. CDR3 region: CASSLRLAGVDTDTQYF. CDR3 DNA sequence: TGTGCCAGCAGCCTTAGATTAGCGGGGGTAGACACAGATACGCAGTATTTT.